This TCR beta chain was sequenced during a study of CD8 T cells in Susac syndrome. Study details: Within the group of sequenced Susac syndrome patients, about six had active disease and eight were in remission. Patients with Susac syndrome were therapy-naive, on corticosteroids, or on intravenous immunoglobulin alone at blood draw.

RNA totalling about 0.5 to 1 ug underwent reverse transcription with random hexamers. TCRdb recomputed calls from the immunoSEQ multiplex PCR reads with MiXCR, one row per CDR3 protein. The repertoire includes hundreds of thousands of distinct CDR3 sequences, approximately 94% of them detected once, and 0.15% sits in the top ten. Bulk CD8+ and CD4+ cells came from magnetic negative isolation; CD8+ TEMRA by FACS. CDR3 length: 16 amino acids. V gave up 5 bases and J gave up 1 base, with 17 bases separating them. Germline CDR1 and CDR2: MNHEY and SMNVEV (reference sequence). The chain employs TRBV27 and TRBJ1-2, with D possibly matching TRBD1 (6 bases). Sequencing was performed on CD4+ T cells from PBMCs. The TCR was taken from a human donor with Susac syndrome. The CDR3 nucleotides are TGTGCCAGCAGTCCGAACAGAGACAGGAGTAACTATGGCTACACCTTC. Protein: CASSPNRDRSNYGYTF.